Below, 21 T cell receptor beta chains from the same sample are listed, as sequenced in a study of cytomegalovirus exposure and HLA in healthy donors (dated by TCRdb to about 2017). Library construction relied on the immunoSEQ multiplex PCR assay. For the multiplex PCR, a mixture combining 60 forward primers for TCR Vbeta segments and 13 reverse primers for TCR Jbeta segments was used. In its TCRdb copy, this immuneACCESS table keeps in-frame sequences only and misses some clones. Where compared with another copy, unresolved V genes explain less than half of these, and the others have no known cause. The sample records some 110,000 clones, 75% of which are singletons. Of the sample, less than 3% is held by the ten largest clones. The sample taken for sequencing was PBMCs. These receptors originate from a male donor in good health and CMV-seropositive.

This chain links TRBV27 with TRBJ2-7; 7 nucleotides align to TRBD1. The CDR3 is 13 amino acids. CDR1 is MNHEY and CDR2 is SMNVEV in the germline V gene (reference sequence). V shed 4 bases, J shed 9 bases, and the junction held 9 bases outside the gene matches. The CDR3: CASSSSHRGRQYF. In DNA form, the CDR3 reads TGTGCCAGCAGTTCCAGCCACAGGGGAAGGCAGTACTTC.

The chain recombines TRBV2 with TRBJ2-2; TRBD2 matches 10 bases. The length of the CDR3 is 15 residues. V shed 7 bases and J 5 bases; nucleotides not matched to a gene: 7. Germline V gives CDR1 SNHLY, CDR2 FYNNEI. The CDR3 sequence: CASTASGSGTGELFF. The DNA for the CDR3 is TGTGCCAGCACCGCTAGCGGGAGCGGGACCGGGGAGCTGTTTTTT.

The genes are TRBV7-9 and TRBJ2-1; TRBD1 agrees at 9 bases. With 2 bases clipped from V and 5 bases from J, the junction kept 4 bases outside the gene matches. Germline lookup yields CDR1 SEHNR and CDR2 FQNEAQ (reference sequence). This CDR3 spans 15 amino acids. The CDR3: CASSLNRGPHNEQFF. CDR3 nucleotide sequence: TGTGCCAGCAGCTTAAACAGGGGGCCCCACAATGAGCAGTTCTTC.

The CDR3 sequence is CASSSTYEQYF. The CDR3 nucleotides are TGTGCCAGCAGCTCCACCTACGAGCAGTACTTC. The chain employs TRBV5-4 and TRBJ2-7, with unresolved D. Trimming removed 3 bases at V and 2 bases at J, with 3 bases between. The CDR3 has 11 residues. The germline CDR1 and CDR2 sequences are SGHNT and YYREEE (reference sequence).

V and J are TRBV7-9 and TRBJ1-1; D remains ambiguous. V was clipped by 5 bases and J by 3 bases, with 10 bases between them. The CDR3 extends over 13 amino acids. Germline V gene lookup returns CDR1 SEHNR and CDR2 FQNEAQ (reference sequence). CDR3 nucleotide sequence: TGTGCCAGCAGCCCCCGGGGTTACACTGAAGCTTTCTTT. Its protein product is CASSPRGYTEAFF.

In DNA form, the CDR3 reads TGTGCCAGCAACACAGGGCCCCGGGGCTACACCTTC. It yields the protein CASNTGPRGYTF. The gene calls are TRBV6-1 and TRBJ1-2; D is perhaps TRBD1 (6 bases). The CDR3 has 12 amino acids. Trimming cost V 7 bases and J 8 bases, with 14 bases left between them. The germline V gene has CDR1 MNHNS and CDR2 SASEGT.

The rearrangement joins TRBV10-2 to TRBJ2-5; D might be TRBD2 (6 bases). CDR3 length: 14 amino acids. The germline gives CDR1 WSHSY, CDR2 SAAADI. Trimming took off 7 bases at V and 5 bases at J, with 17 bases between the two ends. The CDR3 is CASTGSRAGETQYF. The CDR3 DNA reads TGCGCCAGCACCGGGAGTCGGGCGGGGGAGACCCAGTACTTC.

The table lists this clone with a few counts. The gene calls are TRBV27 and TRBJ2-1; TRBD1 is a possible D gene (6 bases). CDR1 and CDR2 (germline): MNHEY, SMNVEV (reference sequence). The CDR3 loop spans 19 amino acids. Trimming cost V 5 bases and J 0 bases, with 23 bases left between them. Here the CDR3 DNA reads TGTGCCAGCAGTGGATCTAAACCGGGACAAGGGGACTCCTACAATGAGCAGTTCTTC. Protein product: CASSGSKPGQGDSYNEQFF.

This rearrangement joins TRBV6-6 to TRBJ2-7, with D possibly matching TRBD1 (5 bases). This CDR3 spans 12 amino acids. Germline V lookup: CDR1 MNHNY, CDR2 SVGAGI (reference sequence). V was cut by 7 bases and J by 3 bases, with 10 bases left in between. This CDR3 is CASKPDSYEQYF. The CDR3 nucleotides are TGTGCCAGCAAACCCGACAGCTACGAGCAGTACTTC.

The chain combines TRBV6-5 with TRBJ1-1; D is perhaps TRBD1 (5 bases). This CDR3 has 15 residues. Trimming left V 0 bases short and J 4 bases short, with 12 bases between. Germline loops: CDR1 MNHEY, CDR2 SVGAGI. CDR3 protein: CASSYSIYGGTEAFF. Here the CDR3 DNA reads TGTGCCAGCAGTTACTCCATCTACGGGGGCACTGAAGCTTTCTTT.

This clone was counted a few times. This sequence joins TRBV20-1 and TRBJ2-5; D unresolved. Germline values: CDR1 DFQATT, CDR2 SNEGSKA (reference sequence). The CDR3 has 11 amino acids. Deletions cut 5 bases from V and 5 bases from J, with 9 bases between. The CDR3 loop is CSAFRRETQYF. CDR3 sequence (DNA): TGCAGTGCTTTCCGCAGGGAGACCCAGTACTTC.

This chain uses TRBV5-6 with TRBJ2-2; tentative D call: TRBD1 (6 bases). Germline lookup yields CDR1 SGHDT and CDR2 YYEEEE. V was pared by 2 bases and J by 2 bases, with 16 bases between. The CDR3 has 17 residues. The CDR3 DNA reads TGTGCCAGCAGCTTTAAGATCTCAGGGGTAAACACCGGGGAGCTGTTTTTT. It codes for CASSFKISGVNTGELFF. The full variable domain, with the rest looked up from reference TRBV5-6 and TRBJ2-2, is DAGVTQSPTHLIKTRGQQVTLRCSPKSGHDTVSWYQQALGQGPQFIFQYYEEEERQRGNFPDRFSGHQFPNYSSELNVNALLLGDSALYLCASSFKISGVNTGELFFGEGSRLTVL.

This clone was detected only a few times. The chain joins TRBV30 to TRBJ2-1; 11 bases are a match to TRBD2. CDR3 length equals 12 residues. J gave up 12 bases and V 7 bases, and 8 bases lay outside the gene matches. CDR1 and CDR2 (germline): GTSNPN, SVGIG (reference sequence). The DNA for the CDR3 is TGTGCCTACGAACTAGCGGGAGATGGGCAGTTCTTC. Protein: CAYELAGDGQFF.

The chain is built from TRBV6-5 and TRBJ2-4; 7 bases align to TRBD1. J lost 1 base, V lost 5 bases, and 2 bases had no gene match. CDR3 length: 14 amino acids. Germline CDR1 and CDR2: MNHEY and SVGAGI. CDR3: CASSQTGAKNIQYF. In DNA form, the CDR3 reads TGTGCCAGCAGTCAGACAGGGGCCAAAAACATTCAGTACTTC.

This clone was counted between two and nine times. The rearrangement joins TRBV9 to TRBJ2-6, with TRBD1 as a possible D gene (5 bases). The germline gives CDR1 SGDLS, CDR2 YYNGEE. CDR3 length: 17 amino acids. V was clipped by 0 bases and J by 4 bases, with 14 bases between them. The CDR3 loop reads CASSVGRARGGANVLTF. CDR3 coding DNA: TGTGCCAGCAGCGTAGGCAGGGCCCGAGGCGGGGCCAACGTCCTGACTTTC.

The V and J genes are TRBV13 and TRBJ2-3, with D possibly TRBD2 on 6 matching bases. Trimming took off 6 bases at V and 2 bases at J, with 21 bases between the two ends. CDR3 length equals 17 residues. Germline-derived CDR1 and CDR2 are PRHDT and FYEKMQ (reference sequence). The CDR3 DNA sequence: TGTGCCAGCAGTTCCGTGGCGGGGACGAGGGACACAGATACGCAGTATTTT. Protein product: CASSSVAGTRDTDTQYF.

The rearrangement uses TRBV5-6 and TRBJ2-2; 7 nucleotides agree with TRBD1. This CDR3 spans 16 amino acids. Germline V CDR1 and CDR2: SGHDT, YYEEEE. V lost 4 bases to trimming and J lost 7 bases; unmatched junction nucleotides: 13. The CDR3 protein is CASSSRVTGVHGELFF. CDR3 nucleotides: TGTGCCAGCAGCAGCCGAGTCACAGGGGTTCACGGGGAGCTGTTTTTT.

The chain combines TRBV29-1 with TRBJ2-1, with 8 nucleotides matching TRBD1. Germline CDR1 reads SQVTM; CDR2 reads ANQGSEA. With V trimmed by 7 bases and J by 1 base, 6 bases remained unmatched. The CDR3 extends over 14 amino acids. CDR3 loop: CSAPRQGSYNEQFF. CDR3 bases: TGCAGCGCCCCCCGACAGGGGTCCTACAATGAGCAGTTCTTC.

This clone came up a few times. The J gene is TRBJ1-1, the V gene TRBV6-5; perhaps TRBD1 as D (6 bases). The germline V gene encodes CDR1 MNHEY and CDR2 SVGAGI. This CDR3 region has 13 residues. The V and J ends lost 8 bases and 1 base respectively, with 11 bases between them. The CDR3 loop reads CASEGHPNTEAFF. The CDR3 nucleotides are TGTGCCAGCGAGGGACACCCGAACACTGAAGCTTTCTTT.

The chain recombines TRBV7-3 with TRBJ2-2; 9 bases are shared with TRBD2. CDR3 length: 18 amino acids. V lost 5 bases, J lost 2 bases, and 12 bases stayed unmatched. Germline V gene lookup returns CDR1 SGHTA and CDR2 FQGTGA. Here the CDR3 DNA reads TGTGCCAGCAGCCCCGTGCGGGCGGGAGGGATAAACACCGGGGAGCTGTTTTTT. This translates into CASSPVRAGGINTGELFF.

This chain links TRBV7-6 with TRBJ2-7; TRBD2 aligns across 9 bases. Germline V CDR1 and CDR2: SGHVS, FNYEAQ. V lost 1 base and J lost 2; bases outside the gene matches: 3. The CDR3 runs 15 residues. This chain's CDR3 is CASSLGGLATYEQYF. Written as DNA, the CDR3 is TGTGCCAGCAGCTTAGGGGGACTAGCCACCTACGAGCAGTACTTC.